The rows below give T cell receptor beta chains drawn from one sample of a study of OX40 agonist ivuxolimab in advanced cancers. The table came from immunoSEQ multiplex PCR; TCRdb's copy has only in-frame clones and leaves some out. The sample has 45,000 to 55,000 clones; less than 85% are singletons. The source was CD4+ or CD8+ T cells sorted from blood, collected in a trial of the OX40 agonist ivuxolimab. Source of these receptors: an adult with an advanced solid tumor such as melanoma, head and neck, liver or kidney cancer. Each CDR3 is given with its conserved first and last residue. Each record gives: D gene, CDR3 length, J gene, clone size, V gene, CDR3 DNA, CDR3 protein. D genes are given only for firm matches. The size entry is marked missing in some rows and otherwise reads once, few, many or a size class.

D: NA
length: 16
J: TRBJ2-5
size: once
V: TRBV6-6
DNA: TGTGCCAGCACGTATGGGGTGTCGCATGGCAGAGAGACCCAGTACTTC
CDR3: CASTYGVSHGRETQYF

D: TRBD2
length: 15
J: TRBJ2-1
size: NA
V: TRBV15
DNA: TGTGCCACCAGCCCCGGGACTAGCGGCTACAATGAGCAGTTCTTC
CDR3: CATSPGTSGYNEQFF

D: NA
length: 11
J: TRBJ1-3
size: NA
V: TRBV20-1
DNA: TGCAGTGCTAGTGGTGGAAACACCATATATTTT
CDR3: CSASGGNTIYF

D: TRBD2
length: 15
J: TRBJ2-1
size: NA
V: TRBV19
DNA: TGTGCCAGTAGACCCATGAGCGGGGCCTACAATGAGCAGTTCTTC
CDR3: CASRPMSGAYNEQFF

D: NA
length: 13
J: TRBJ2-1
size: few
V: TRBV5-4
DNA: TGTGCCAGCAGCGTCACTAGGGCCAATGAGCAGTTCTTC
CDR3: CASSVTRANEQFF

D: NA
length: 13
J: TRBJ1-1
size: NA
V: TRBV7-2
DNA: TGTGCCAGCAGCTTAGAGGCGAACACTGAAGCTTTCTTT
CDR3: CASSLEANTEAFF

D: TRBD1
length: 14
J: TRBJ1-2
size: NA
V: TRBV29-1
DNA: TGCAGCATTACGGTTTCCGGGACAGGGTATGGCTACACCTTC
CDR3: CSITVSGTGYGYTF

D: TRBD2
length: 15
J: TRBJ2-1
size: once
V: TRBV2
DNA: TGTGCCAGCAGGAGACTAGCGGAACCTTACAATGAGCAGTTCTTC
CDR3: CASRRLAEPYNEQFF

D: NA
length: 14
J: TRBJ1-1
size: NA
V: TRBV5-4
DNA: TGTGCCAGCAGCTTGGAAGTCAGGTACACTGAAGCTTTCTTT
CDR3: CASSLEVRYTEAFF

D: NA
length: 15
J: TRBJ2-1
size: once
V: TRBV5-4
DNA: TGTGCCAGCAGCTTAAAACAAGGCTCCAACAATGAGCAGTTCTTC
CDR3: CASSLKQGSNNEQFF

D: NA
length: 14
J: TRBJ1-1
size: NA
V: TRBV4-1
DNA: TGCGCCAGCAGCCAAGTTCCAGGAGGCACTGAAGCTTTCTTT
CDR3: CASSQVPGGTEAFF

D: NA
length: 16
J: TRBJ1-5
size: NA
V: TRBV7-2
DNA: TGTGCCAGCAGTCCCAGTGGGGGGTATGGCAATCAGCCCCAGCATTTT
CDR3: CASSPSGGYGNQPQHF

D: NA
length: 12
J: TRBJ1-1
size: NA
V: TRBV5-1
DNA: TGCGCCAGCAGCTTGGACGCCACTGAAGCTTTCTTT
CDR3: CASSLDATEAFF

D: TRBD2
length: 15
J: TRBJ2-5
size: NA
V: TRBV5-1
DNA: TGCGCCAGCAGCTTGGTGGCTAGCGGTATAGTGACCCAGTACTTC
CDR3: CASSLVASGIVTQYF

D: TRBD1
length: 15
J: TRBJ1-1
size: NA
V: TRBV19
DNA: TGTGCCAGTAGTATTCGTGGACAGGGGAACACTGAAGCTTTCTTT
CDR3: CASSIRGQGNTEAFF

D: NA
length: 15
J: TRBJ1-3
size: medium-sized
V: TRBV6-5
DNA: TGTGCCAGCACCCCGCCGGGTTCCTCTGGAAACACCATATATTTT
CDR3: CASTPPGSSGNTIYF

D: TRBD2
length: 15
J: TRBJ2-1
size: NA
V: TRBV7-2
DNA: TGTGCCAGCAGCTTAGGGACTAGCTCCTACAATGAGCAGTTCTTC
CDR3: CASSLGTSSYNEQFF

D: TRBD1
length: 17
J: TRBJ2-7
size: NA
V: TRBV5-8
DNA: TGTGCCAGCAGCTTACCCGCCGGGACAGGGGCATCCTACGAGCAGTACTTC
CDR3: CASSLPAGTGASYEQYF

D: NA
length: 15
J: TRBJ1-3
size: NA
V: TRBV11-2
DNA: TGTGCCAGCAGCTTAGGTCTGAGCTCTGGAAACACCATATATTTT
CDR3: CASSLGLSSGNTIYF

D: NA
length: 15
J: TRBJ2-7
size: NA
V: TRBV11-1
DNA: TGTGCCAGCTCCTTCCTCTCTGACAGTTCCTACGAGCAGTACTTC
CDR3: CASSFLSDSSYEQYF

D: NA
length: 12
J: TRBJ1-2
size: NA
V: TRBV12-5
DNA: TGTGCTAGTGGTTCTTGGGCTGGCGGCTACACCTTC
CDR3: CASGSWAGGYTF

D: NA
length: 14
J: TRBJ2-3
size: NA
V: TRBV27
DNA: TGTGCCAGCAGTCCCCTAGATTCCACAGATACGCAGTATTTT
CDR3: CASSPLDSTDTQYF

D: NA
length: 15
J: TRBJ1-6
size: NA
V: TRBV6-5
DNA: TGTGCCAGCAGTTACCTTAGGTTTGGGGATCCACCCCTCCACTTT
CDR3: CASSYLRFGDPPLHF

D: NA
length: 13
J: TRBJ2-6
size: NA
V: TRBV14
DNA: TGTGCCAGCAGAGTGGCTGGGGCCAACGTCCTGACTTTC
CDR3: CASRVAGANVLTF

D: NA
length: 16
J: TRBJ1-1
size: NA
V: TRBV21-1
DNA: NA
CDR3: CASSKVWAGGNTEAFF

D: NA
length: 13
J: TRBJ2-5
size: NA
V: TRBV2
DNA: TGTGCCAGCAACCTTAGGGAGGCGGAGACCCAGTACTTC
CDR3: CASNLREAETQYF

D: NA
length: 12
J: TRBJ2-5
size: NA
V: TRBV14
DNA: TGTGCCAGCAGCCCCAGTTGGGAGACCCAGTACTTC
CDR3: CASSPSWETQYF

D: NA
length: 14
J: TRBJ2-5
size: NA
V: TRBV14
DNA: TGTGCCAGCAGCCTCAACTCAGGGAAAGAGACCCAGTACTTC
CDR3: CASSLNSGKETQYF

D: NA
length: 15
J: TRBJ2-7
size: NA
V: TRBV4-1
DNA: TGCGCCAGCAGCCAAGATCGCCATCCCTCCTACGAGCAGTACTTC
CDR3: CASSQDRHPSYEQYF

D: TRBD2
length: 15
J: TRBJ2-3
size: NA
V: TRBV5-4
DNA: TGTGCCAGCAGCTTGCCTAGCGGGATAGCAGATACGCAGTATTTT
CDR3: CASSLPSGIADTQYF

D: NA
length: 12
J: TRBJ1-1
size: few
V: TRBV6-5
DNA: TGTGCCAGCAGAACAGGGAACACTGAAGCTTTCTTT
CDR3: CASRTGNTEAFF

D: NA
length: 14
J: TRBJ1-1
size: NA
V: TRBV2
DNA: TGTGCCAGCAGTGTTCAGGGGTTGAGCACTGAAGCTTTCTTT
CDR3: CASSVQGLSTEAFF

D: NA
length: 15
J: TRBJ1-2
size: NA
V: TRBV5-4
DNA: TGTGCCAGCAGCCTAGGGGACCGAACAAGGGATGGCTACACCTTC
CDR3: CASSLGDRTRDGYTF

D: NA
length: 13
J: TRBJ2-1
size: NA
V: TRBV7-2
DNA: TGTGCCAGCAGCCTAGCCCCGAACTTTGAGCAGTTCTTC
CDR3: CASSLAPNFEQFF

D: NA
length: 15
J: TRBJ1-6
size: once
V: TRBV5-5
DNA: TGTGCCAGCAGCTTGAACACGGGGGGCAATTCACCCCTCCACTTT
CDR3: CASSLNTGGNSPLHF

D: NA
length: 16
J: TRBJ1-1
size: NA
V: TRBV11-2
DNA: TGTGCCAGCAAGCTTAGTGGGGCTGCCATGAACACTGAAGCTTTCTTT
CDR3: CASKLSGAAMNTEAFF

D: NA
length: 15
J: TRBJ2-1
size: NA
V: TRBV11-2
DNA: TGTGCCAGCAGCTTACAAGGGTCTTCCTACAATGAGCAGTTCTTC
CDR3: CASSLQGSSYNEQFF

D: TRBD2
length: 17
J: TRBJ2-1
size: few
V: TRBV7-6
DNA: TGTGCCAGCAGCTTCTTAGCGGGGGGCCGAGTCAGGGTTGAGCAGTTCTTC
CDR3: CASSFLAGGRVRVEQFF

D: TRBD1
length: 14
J: TRBJ1-1
size: NA
V: TRBV6-4
DNA: TGTGCCAGCAGCGCCACGACAGGGGCAAGTGAAGCTTTCTTT
CDR3: CASSATTGASEAFF

D: NA
length: 16
J: TRBJ2-5
size: NA
V: TRBV11-1
DNA: TGTACCAGCAGCTTAGGACTCGTCGGTTCGGAAGAGACCCAGTACTTC
CDR3: CTSSLGLVGSEETQYF

D: TRBD2
length: 14
J: TRBJ2-5
size: once
V: TRBV7-8
DNA: TGTGCCAGCAGCTCACTAGCGGACCAAGAGACCCAGTACTTC
CDR3: CASSSLADQETQYF

D: NA
length: 13
J: TRBJ2-3
size: NA
V: TRBV2
DNA: TGTGCCAGCAGTGAGGTCGGCTATAATACGCAGTATTTT
CDR3: CASSEVGYNTQYF

D: NA
length: 17
J: TRBJ1-3
size: NA
V: TRBV11-2
DNA: TGTGCCAGCAGCTTAGAAGGCGGGGGGAGCTCTGGAAACACCATATATTTT
CDR3: CASSLEGGGSSGNTIYF

D: TRBD1
length: 17
J: TRBJ1-5
size: once
V: TRBV27
DNA: TGTGCCAGCAACCCCCTCGCCGGACAGGGGGCTTTAGAGCCCCAGCATTTT
CDR3: CASNPLAGQGALEPQHF

D: NA
length: 15
J: TRBJ2-7
size: NA
V: TRBV7-9
DNA: TGTGCCAGCAGCTTGACCCACGGGCCCGCCTACGAGCAGTACTTC
CDR3: CASSLTHGPAYEQYF

D: NA
length: 12
J: TRBJ2-7
size: NA
V: TRBV6-6
DNA: TGTGCCAGCAGTTACCGACTTTGGGAGCAGTACTTC
CDR3: CASSYRLWEQYF

D: NA
length: 13
J: TRBJ1-2
size: NA
V: TRBV28
DNA: TGTGCCAGCACCTCCGCGGCCAGCTATGGCTACACCTTC
CDR3: CASTSAASYGYTF

D: NA
length: 16
J: TRBJ2-3
size: NA
V: TRBV5-5
DNA: TGTGCCAGCAGCTCCGCGGCGGGCGCCGGTGGAGATACGCAGTATTTT
CDR3: CASSSAAGAGGDTQYF

D: TRBD2
length: 14
J: TRBJ2-5
size: NA
V: TRBV9
DNA: TGTGCCAGCAGCGTAGAGGCGGGAGCAGAGACCCAGTACTTC
CDR3: CASSVEAGAETQYF

D: TRBD1
length: 16
J: TRBJ1-6
size: few
V: TRBV15
DNA: TGTGCCACCAGCAGAGGGGGGACAGGGGTTATGTCACCCCTCCACTTT
CDR3: CATSRGGTGVMSPLHF